The 32 T cell receptor beta chains below all came from one sample that was sequenced in a study of blood T cells in healthy people across ages. Using a J-beta primer mix together with a sample-barcoded 5' primer, a second PCR was run for about 6 to 11 cycles. TCRdb independently ran MiXCR on the 5' RACE reads; one entry per CDR3 protein. This sample has about 1.5 million distinct CDR3 sequences; around 40% occur once, and the top ten carry roughly 3.7%. Sequencing was carried out using blood. These receptors came from a woman between 18 and 29 years old in good health.

The rearrangement uses TRBV4-3 and TRBJ1-2; D is ambiguous. Trimming removed 0 bases from V and 1 base from J, with 9 bases in between. Germline-derived CDR1 and CDR2 are LGHNA and YSLEER. The CDR3 extends over 15 amino acids. DNA for the CDR3: TGCGCCAGCAGCCAAGATGTAGGGCTTAACTATGGCTACACCTTC. Protein product: CASSQDVGLNYGYTF.

CDR3 in DNA: TGTGCCAGCAGCTTACTGCCACCTGGGGGCTACACCTTC. It translates to CASSLLPPGGYTF. V is TRBV7-9 and J is TRBJ1-2; no reliable D call. Germline CDR1 is SEHNR and CDR2 is FQNEAQ (reference sequence). V shed 2 bases and J shed 8 bases, with 12 bases lying between them. This CDR3 is built from 13 residues.

V is TRBV6-5 and J is TRBJ2-2; D might be TRBD1 or TRBD2, each matching 5 bases. The CDR3 is made up of 15 amino acids. Germline V gene data show CDR1 as MNHEY and CDR2 as SVGAGI. V was trimmed by 7 bases and J by 0 bases, leaving 12 bases between them. The CDR3 nucleotides read TGTGCCAGCAAAAGGGACGGAACGAACACCGGGGAGCTGTTTTTT. Translating gives CASKRDGTNTGELFF.

The chain carries TRBV5-6 and TRBJ2-1, with TRBD2 matching over 10 bases. The CDR3 extends over 15 amino acids. V trimming: 4 bases; J trimming: 7 bases; junction bases outside the gene matches: 8. CDR1 is SGHDT and CDR2 is YYEEEE in the germline V gene. CDR3 in DNA: TGTGCCAGCAGCCGGACTAGCGGATACCTAAATGAGCAGTTCTTC. The encoded protein is CASSRTSGYLNEQFF.

This clonotype was seen only once. The genes are TRBV27 and TRBJ2-7; 7 nucleotides match TRBD2. The length of the CDR3 is 15 residues. Germline V gives CDR1 MNHEY, CDR2 SMNVEV (reference sequence). Trimming took 3 bases from V and 6 from J; bases not matched to a gene: 11. The CDR3, as DNA: TGTGCCAGCAGTTTGGTCGCGGGAGTAGGGTGCGAGCAGTACTTC. Its protein product is CASSLVAGVGCEQYF.

V gene TRBV29-1 combines with J gene TRBJ2-7; 7 nucleotides align to TRBD1. Germline CDR1 SQVTM, CDR2 ANQGSEA. CDR3 length: 14 amino acids. Trimming took 5 bases from V and 3 from J; bases not matched to a gene: 10. The CDR3 DNA sequence: TGCAGCGTTATCTTCCGGGACAGAGGCTACGAGCAGTACTTC. This gives the protein CSVIFRDRGYEQYF.

The V and J genes are TRBV7-9 and TRBJ2-1; D is perhaps TRBD1 (5 bases). The end of the DNA aligns better with TRBJ2-7, so the J call may be wrong. Germline loops: CDR1 SEHNR, CDR2 FQNEAQ (reference sequence). The CDR3 loop spans 13 amino acids. Here the CDR3 DNA reads TGTGCCAGCAGCTCACCTCCAGGGTTCGAGCAGTACTTC. Translation gives CASSSPPGFEQYF.

The V gene is TRBV7-9, the J gene TRBJ1-2; 7 bases match TRBD1. CDR1 is SEHNR, CDR2 FQNEAQ, per germline (reference sequence). V lost 5 bases, J lost 0 bases, and 12 bases stayed unmatched. CDR3 length: 17 residues. CDR3 in amino acids: CASSTPKQGQANYGYTF. CDR3 bases: TGTGCCAGCAGCACACCAAAACAGGGGCAGGCTAACTATGGCTACACCTTC.

A few counts support this clonotype. The chain employs TRBV4-2 and TRBJ2-1, with TRBD2 matching 12 bases. J gave up 15 bases and V 3 bases, and 12 bases lay outside the gene matches. Germline V CDR1 and CDR2: LGHNA, YNFKEQ. The CDR3 contains 15 residues. The chain's CDR3 is CASSQPGLAGTEVFF. The DNA of the CDR3 is TGTGCCAGCAGCCAGCCGGGACTAGCGGGTACCGAGGTGTTCTTC.

The rearrangement joins TRBV7-9 to TRBJ2-1; a weak D match, TRBD1 (6 bases). Between the trimmed V and J ends, which lost 11 bases and 4 bases, there was a span of 15 bases. In germline, CDR1 is SEHNR, CDR2 FQNEAQ (reference sequence). There are 13 residues in the CDR3. CDR3 residues: CAEGDPLYNEQFF. CDR3 coding DNA: TGTGCCGAGGGGGACCCACTTTACAATGAGCAGTTCTTC.

The chain couples TRBV5-1 to TRBJ1-1, with D possibly matching TRBD1 (6 bases). Germline values: CDR1 SGHRS, CDR2 YFSETQ. Trimming left V 3 bases short and J 5 bases short, with 14 bases between. The CDR3 is 14 amino acids. Here the CDR3 reads CASSWQGQETEAFF. The CDR3 DNA follows: TGCGCCAGCAGCTGGCAGGGGCAGGAAACTGAAGCTTTCTTT.

The V and J genes are TRBV4-3 and TRBJ2-7; 11 bases map to TRBD2. Germline V gene sequence: CDR1 LGHNA, CDR2 YSLEER. The CDR3 is 18 amino acids. V trimming: 0 bases; J trimming: 4 bases; junction bases outside the gene matches: 11. For the CDR3, the DNA is TGCGCCAGCAGCCAAGAAGACCCACTGACTAGCGGGGTATACGAGCAGTACTTC. It translates to CASSQEDPLTSGVYEQYF.

The CDR3 nucleotides read TGCGCCAGCCGATACAGCGGGAGTCCTTACAATGAGCAGTTCTTC. It encodes CASRYSGSPYNEQFF. V gene TRBV5-1 combines with J gene TRBJ2-1; TRBD2 agrees at 8 bases. CDR1 and CDR2 (germline): SGHRS, YFSETQ. The CDR3 runs to 15 residues. J was trimmed by 4 bases and V by 7 bases; bases with no gene match: 10.

This clonotype has just a few counts. This sequence joins TRBV20-1 and TRBJ2-5; TRBD2 might be the D (5 bases). The end of the DNA is better explained by TRBJ2-7, so the J call may be wrong. CDR3 size: 13 residues. Germline V lookup: CDR1 DFQATT, CDR2 SNEGSKA (reference sequence). The CDR3 region is CSARPSLGNEQYF. In DNA form, the CDR3 reads TGCAGTGCTAGACCCTCCCTCGGGAACGAGCAGTACTTC.

This clonotype has just a few counts. The chain carries TRBV20-1 and TRBJ2-1; a weak D match, TRBD2 (5 bases). The CDR3 runs 15 residues. Germline V gene data show CDR1 as DFQATT and CDR2 as SNEGSKA (reference sequence). Trimming took off 1 base at V and 2 bases at J, with 12 bases between the two ends. This CDR3 reads CSARVFRGAYNEQFF. The CDR3 bases are TGCAGTGCTAGAGTTTTTCGGGGAGCCTACAATGAGCAGTTCTTC.

This chain connects TRBV7-2 to TRBJ2-3, with 12 bases identical to TRBD2. The CDR3 is 14 residues long. With 5 bases clipped from V and 14 bases from J, the junction kept 11 bases outside the gene matches. Germline V CDR1 and CDR2: SGHTA, FQGNSA. Here the CDR3 DNA reads TGTGCCAGCAGCAAACGGACTAGCGGGGCCCCGTGGTATTTT. This sequence encodes CASSKRTSGAPWYF.

This clonotype was counted between two and nine times. This rearrangement joins TRBV27 to TRBJ1-4; a weak D match, TRBD1 (6 bases). The V gene's germline CDR1 is MNHEY and CDR2 SMNVEV (reference sequence). V shed 6 bases and J shed 3 bases, with 14 bases lying between them. This CDR3 spans 15 amino acids. The CDR3 coding sequence is TGTGCCAGCAGGGCACAGGGACCACCTAATGAAAAACTGTTTTTT. Translation gives CASRAQGPPNEKLFF.

The chain couples TRBV5-1 to TRBJ1-5, with D hard to call. Looked up from germline, CDR1 is SGHRS and CDR2 is YFSETQ. V was cut by 0 bases and J by 8 bases, with 12 bases left in between. This CDR3 is 14 amino acids long. The CDR3 loop reads CASSLDGVAEPQHF. The CDR3 DNA follows: TGCGCCAGCAGCTTGGATGGGGTGGCGGAGCCCCAGCATTTT.

This clonotype was detected only once. This rearrangement joins TRBV9 to TRBJ2-4; the D gene is possibly TRBD2 (6 bases). The CDR3 has 14 amino acids. Germline V lookup: CDR1 SGDLS, CDR2 YYNGEE. V was trimmed by 0 bases and J by 7 bases, leaving 11 bases between them. The CDR3 here is CASSVGRLANIQYF. The CDR3 nucleotides read TGTGCCAGCAGCGTAGGTCGGCTAGCGAACATTCAGTACTTC. The full variable domain, completed using reference TRBV9 and TRBJ2-4, is DSGVTQTPKHLITATGQRVTLRCSPRSGDLSVYWYQQSLDQGLQFLIQYYNGEERAKGNILERFSAQQFPDLHSELNLSSLELGDSALYFCASSVGRLANIQYFGAGTRLSVL.

For this clonotype: The junction and the germline gene differ at one end; a read error may be behind it. The V gene is TRBV25-1, the J gene TRBJ1-2, with D unclear. CDR1 and CDR2 (germline): MGHDK, SYGVNS. The CDR3 is 12 residues long. The CDR3, as DNA: TGTGCCAGCAGTGAATTATACTACGGCTACACCTTC. Translating gives CASSELYYGYTF.

This clonotype was counted between two and nine times. This chain connects TRBV20-1 to TRBJ2-4; no definite D call. This CDR3 spans 13 amino acids. Germline CDR1 DFQATT, CDR2 SNEGSKA (reference sequence). The V end lost 5 bases, the J end lost 0 bases, and 8 bases lay between the germline ends. CDR3 nucleotides: TGCAGTGCTTCGACCCTAGCCAAAAACATTCAGTACTTC. Translated: CSASTLAKNIQYF.

This clonotype was seen more than once but under ten times. V usage is TRBV12-3 or TRBV12-4 and J usage is TRBJ1-1; D ambiguous. The CDR3 has 10 amino acids. The V and J ends lost 7 bases and 7 bases respectively, with 7 bases between them. The CDR3 sequence: CASIGDEAFF. For the CDR3, the DNA is TGTGCCAGCATCGGGGATGAAGCTTTCTTT.

This rearrangement joins TRBV7-2 to TRBJ2-3; D remains ambiguous. V was clipped by 0 bases and J by 1 base, with 14 bases between them. This CDR3 spans 17 amino acids. CDR1 and CDR2 (germline): SGHTA, FQGNSA. Here the CDR3 reads CASSLAAGAPRTDTQYF. In DNA, the CDR3 is TGTGCCAGCAGCTTAGCGGCTGGAGCACCACGCACAGATACGCAGTATTTT.

The gene calls are TRBV10-3 and TRBJ2-7; 14 nucleotides match TRBD2. The V gene end was trimmed by 1 base and the J gene end by 7 bases; junction bases not matched to a gene: 9. The CDR3 consists of 17 residues. CDR1 ENHRY and CDR2 SYGVKD come from the germline V gene. CDR3 sequence: CAISELGLAGVQNEQYF. The CDR3 DNA is TGTGCCATCAGTGAGTTGGGACTAGCGGGAGTACAGAATGAGCAGTACTTC.

The gene calls are TRBV20-1 and TRBJ2-7, with D possibly matching TRBD2 (6 bases). The CDR3 extends over 17 amino acids. Per the germline V gene, CDR1 is DFQATT and CDR2 is SNEGSKA (reference sequence). The germline V and J ends were trimmed by 6 bases and 0 bases, with 24 bases remaining between them. CDR3 sequence reads: CSATPSWSSENSYEQYF. The DNA for the CDR3 is TGCAGTGCCACCCCTTCCTGGTCTAGCGAGAACTCCTACGAGCAGTACTTC.

This clonotype has just a few counts. The gene calls are TRBV4-1 and TRBJ2-2; D is unresolved. The germline gives CDR1 MGHRA, CDR2 YSYEKL. Trimming shortened V by 4 bases and J by 6 bases, and 9 bases separated the two germline ends. There are 13 residues in the CDR3. The CDR3 loop is CASSRAPPGELFF. For the CDR3, the DNA is TGCGCCAGCAGCCGCGCACCGCCCGGGGAGCTGTTTTTT.

This chain joins TRBV4-3 and TRBJ1-1; no clear D gene. From germline, CDR1 is LGHNA and CDR2 YSLEER. Trimming took off 0 bases at V and 6 bases at J, with 11 bases between the two ends. The CDR3 sequence is 14 residues long. CDR3 region: CASSQDSKYAEAFF. The CDR3 DNA is TGCGCCAGCAGCCAAGATTCGAAATATGCTGAAGCTTTCTTT.

This clonotype was recorded many times. The J gene is TRBJ2-1, the V gene TRBV29-1; D might be TRBD2 (6 bases). In germline, CDR1 is SQVTM, CDR2 ANQGSEA. This CDR3 spans 14 amino acids. Trimming stripped 5 bases from V and 7 bases from J, with 18 bases between. Here the CDR3 reads CSVSGEDRGNEQFF. As DNA, the CDR3 is TGCAGCGTTTCGGGAGAGGACCGAGGGAATGAGCAGTTCTTC.

This clonotype has more than one count but fewer than ten. The J gene is TRBJ1-5, the V gene TRBV6-6, with unresolved D. The CDR3 has 17 residues. Per the germline V gene, CDR1 is MNHNY and CDR2 is SVGAGI (reference sequence). Deletions cut 5 bases from V and 4 bases from J, with 21 bases between. CDR3 protein: CASSHPRGLGSNQPQHF. The CDR3 DNA is TGTGCCAGCAGTCACCCAAGAGGACTAGGGAGTAATCAGCCCCAGCATTTT.

The rearrangement joins TRBV6-5 to TRBJ2-3; 9 bases align to TRBD2. From germline, CDR1 is MNHEY and CDR2 SVGAGI. V was pared by 0 bases and J by 5 bases, with 9 bases of the junction left unmatched. This CDR3 has 17 residues. The CDR3, as DNA: TGTGCCAGCAGTTACTCGGCGATGAGCGGGAGGATAGATACGCAGTATTTT. Translated: CASSYSAMSGRIDTQYF.

This clonotype was counted a few times. Mismatch with germline at one junction end may stem from a read error. The chain joins TRBV5-1 to TRBJ2-5; D possibly uses TRBD1 or TRBD2 (5 bases each). The CDR3 is made up of 13 amino acids. Germline CDR1 is SGHRS and CDR2 is YFSETQ. For the CDR3, the DNA is TGCGTCAGCAGCTTGGAACGGGGCGGAGAGCAGTACTTC. This translates into CVSSLERGGEQYF.

The chain employs TRBV7-9 and TRBJ2-3; no reliable D call. V dropped 4 bases and J dropped 4 bases, with 9 bases sitting between them. There are 13 residues in the CDR3. From germline, CDR1 is SEHNR and CDR2 FQNEAQ (reference sequence). CDR3 coding DNA: TGTGCCAGCAGCTCTGTAGGCGCAGATACGCAGTATTTT. It specifies CASSSVGADTQYF. The full variable domain, completed using reference TRBV7-9 and TRBJ2-3, is DTGVSQNPRHKITKRGQNVTFRCDPISEHNRLYWYRQTLGQGPEFLTYFQNEAQLEKSRLLSDRFSAERPKGSFSTLEIQRTEQGDSAMYLCASSSVGADTQYFGPGTRLTVL.